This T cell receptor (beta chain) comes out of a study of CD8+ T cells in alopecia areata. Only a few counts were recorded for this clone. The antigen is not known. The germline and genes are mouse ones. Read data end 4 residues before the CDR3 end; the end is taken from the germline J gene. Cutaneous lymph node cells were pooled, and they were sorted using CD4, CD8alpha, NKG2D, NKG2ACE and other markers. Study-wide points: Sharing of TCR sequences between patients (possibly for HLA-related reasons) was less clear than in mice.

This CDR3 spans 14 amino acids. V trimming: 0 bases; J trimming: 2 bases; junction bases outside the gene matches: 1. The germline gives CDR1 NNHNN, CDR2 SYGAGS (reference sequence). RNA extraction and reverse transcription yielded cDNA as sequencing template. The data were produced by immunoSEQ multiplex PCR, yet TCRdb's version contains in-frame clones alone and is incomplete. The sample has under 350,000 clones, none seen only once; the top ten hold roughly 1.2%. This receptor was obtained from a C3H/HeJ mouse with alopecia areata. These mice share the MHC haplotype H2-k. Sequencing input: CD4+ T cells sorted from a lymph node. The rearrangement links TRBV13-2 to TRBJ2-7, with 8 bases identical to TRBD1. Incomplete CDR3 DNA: TGTGCCAGCGGTGATGGGGGACAGGCCTAT. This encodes CASGDGGQAY. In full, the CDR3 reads CASGDGGQAYEQYF.